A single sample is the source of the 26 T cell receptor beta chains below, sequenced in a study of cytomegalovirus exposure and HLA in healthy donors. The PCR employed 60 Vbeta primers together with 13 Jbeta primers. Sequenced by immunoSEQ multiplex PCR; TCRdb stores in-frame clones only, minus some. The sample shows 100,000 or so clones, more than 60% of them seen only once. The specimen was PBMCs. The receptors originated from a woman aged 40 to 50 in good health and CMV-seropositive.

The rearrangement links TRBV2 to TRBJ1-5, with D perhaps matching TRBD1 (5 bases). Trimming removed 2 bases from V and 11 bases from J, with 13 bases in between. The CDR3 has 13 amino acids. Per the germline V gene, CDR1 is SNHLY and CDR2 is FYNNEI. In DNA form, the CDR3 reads TGTGCCAGCAGTGAAATTTGGGGGGAGGCCCAGCATTTT. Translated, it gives CASSEIWGEAQHF. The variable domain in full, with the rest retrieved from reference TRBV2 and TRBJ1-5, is EPEVTQTPSHQVTQMGQEVILRCVPISNHLYFYWYRQILGQKVEFLVSFYNNEISEKSEIFDDQFSVERPDGSNFTLKIRSTKLEDSAMYFCASSEIWGEAQHFGDGTRLSIL.

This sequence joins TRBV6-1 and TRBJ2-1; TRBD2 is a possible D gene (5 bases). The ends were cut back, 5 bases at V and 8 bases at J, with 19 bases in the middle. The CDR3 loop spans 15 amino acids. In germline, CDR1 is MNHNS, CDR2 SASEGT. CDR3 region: CASSKRHAVGDEQFF. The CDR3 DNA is TGTGCCAGCAGTAAGAGGCACGCGGTCGGGGATGAGCAGTTCTTC.

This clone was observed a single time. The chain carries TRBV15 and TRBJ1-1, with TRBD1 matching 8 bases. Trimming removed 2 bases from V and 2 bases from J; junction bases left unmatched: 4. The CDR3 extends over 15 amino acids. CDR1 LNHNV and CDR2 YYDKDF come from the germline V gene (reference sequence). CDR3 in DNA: TGTGCCACCAGCAGATTGGACAGGGCCAACACTGAAGCTTTCTTT. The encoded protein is CATSRLDRANTEAFF.

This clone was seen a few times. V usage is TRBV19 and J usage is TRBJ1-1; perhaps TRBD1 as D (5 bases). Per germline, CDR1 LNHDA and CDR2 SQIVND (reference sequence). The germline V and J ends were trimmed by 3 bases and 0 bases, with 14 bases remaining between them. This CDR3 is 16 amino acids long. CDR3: CASSIREGTLNTEAFF. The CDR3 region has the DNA TGTGCCAGTAGTATTAGGGAGGGGACGCTGAACACTGAAGCTTTCTTT.

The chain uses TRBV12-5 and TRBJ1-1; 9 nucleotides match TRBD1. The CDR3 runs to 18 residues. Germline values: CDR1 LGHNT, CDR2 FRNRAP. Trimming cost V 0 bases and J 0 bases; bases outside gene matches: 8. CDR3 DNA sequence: TGTGCTAGTGGTTTGGTACTGACAGGGGGGGATATGAACACTGAAGCTTTCTTT. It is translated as CASGLVLTGGDMNTEAFF.

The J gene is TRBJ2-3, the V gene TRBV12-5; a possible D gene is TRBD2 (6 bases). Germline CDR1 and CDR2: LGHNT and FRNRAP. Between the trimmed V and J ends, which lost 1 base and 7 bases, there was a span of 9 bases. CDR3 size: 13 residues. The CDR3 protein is CASGLGDSNTQYF. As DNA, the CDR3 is TGTGCTAGTGGTTTGGGGGACTCAAATACGCAGTATTTT.

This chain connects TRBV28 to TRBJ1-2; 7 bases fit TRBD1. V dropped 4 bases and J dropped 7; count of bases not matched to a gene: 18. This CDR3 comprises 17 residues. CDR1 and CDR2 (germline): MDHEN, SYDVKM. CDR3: CASSSVASDRVGSGYTF. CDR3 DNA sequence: TGTGCCAGCAGTTCAGTAGCATCCGACAGGGTTGGGAGTGGCTACACCTTC.

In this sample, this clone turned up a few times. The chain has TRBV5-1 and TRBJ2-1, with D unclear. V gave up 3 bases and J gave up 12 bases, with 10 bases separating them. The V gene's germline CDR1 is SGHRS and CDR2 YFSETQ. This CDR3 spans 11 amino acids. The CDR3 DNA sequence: TGCGCCAGCAGCTCGGTTCTGAGGCAGTTCTTC. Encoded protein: CASSSVLRQFF.

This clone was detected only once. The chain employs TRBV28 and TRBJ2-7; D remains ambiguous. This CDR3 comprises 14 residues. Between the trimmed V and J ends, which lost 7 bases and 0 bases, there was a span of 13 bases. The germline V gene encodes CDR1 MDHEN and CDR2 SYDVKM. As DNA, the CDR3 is TGTGCCAGCATGAATTGGGCAGGCTCCTACGAGCAGTACTTC. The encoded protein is CASMNWAGSYEQYF.

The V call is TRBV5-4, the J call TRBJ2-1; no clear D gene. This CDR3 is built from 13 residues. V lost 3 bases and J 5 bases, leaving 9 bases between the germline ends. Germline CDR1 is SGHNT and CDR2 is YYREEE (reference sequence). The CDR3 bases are TGTGCCAGCAGCTCTCGTACTAACAATGAGCAGTTCTTC. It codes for CASSSRTNNEQFF.

Here the CDR3 DNA reads TGTGCCAGCAGCTTAATTTGGGGGGTCGAGCAGTACTTC. This sequence encodes CASSLIWGVEQYF. V gene TRBV7-4 combines with J gene TRBJ2-7, with TRBD2 as a possible D gene (6 bases). The CDR3 covers 13 residues. The germline gives CDR1 SGHVT, CDR2 SQSDAQ. Trimming left V 2 bases short and J 6 bases short, with 11 bases between.

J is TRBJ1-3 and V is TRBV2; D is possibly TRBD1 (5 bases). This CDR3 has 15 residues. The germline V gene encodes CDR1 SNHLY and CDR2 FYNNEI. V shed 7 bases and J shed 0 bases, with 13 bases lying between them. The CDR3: CASIRGKSSGNTIYF. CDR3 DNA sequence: TGTGCCAGCATAAGGGGAAAGAGCTCTGGAAACACCATATATTTT.

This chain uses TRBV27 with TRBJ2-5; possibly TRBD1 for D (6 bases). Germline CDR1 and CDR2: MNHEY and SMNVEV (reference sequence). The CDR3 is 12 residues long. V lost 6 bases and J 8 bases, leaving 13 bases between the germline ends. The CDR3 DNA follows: TGTGCCAGCAGCCCAAACAGGGAAACCCAGTACTTC. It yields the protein CASSPNRETQYF.

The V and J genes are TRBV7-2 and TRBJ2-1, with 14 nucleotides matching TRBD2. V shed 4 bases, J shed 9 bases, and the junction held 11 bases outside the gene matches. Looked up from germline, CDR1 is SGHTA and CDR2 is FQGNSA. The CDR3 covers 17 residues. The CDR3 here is CASSSFIPGLAGVEQFF. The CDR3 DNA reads TGTGCCAGCAGCTCGTTTATACCGGGACTAGCGGGAGTTGAGCAGTTCTTC.

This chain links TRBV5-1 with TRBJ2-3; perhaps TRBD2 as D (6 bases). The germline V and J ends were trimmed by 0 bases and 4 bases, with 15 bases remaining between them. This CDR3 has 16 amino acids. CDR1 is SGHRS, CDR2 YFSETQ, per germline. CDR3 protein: CASSLDGGYFSDTQYF. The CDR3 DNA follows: TGCGCCAGCAGCTTGGATGGGGGGTATTTCTCAGATACGCAGTATTTT.

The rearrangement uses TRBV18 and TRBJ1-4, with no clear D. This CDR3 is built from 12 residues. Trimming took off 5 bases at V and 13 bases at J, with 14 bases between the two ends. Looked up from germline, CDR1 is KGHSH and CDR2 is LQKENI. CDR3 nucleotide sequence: TGTGCCAGCTCAGCCAACGTCGAGTCACTGTTTTTT. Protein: CASSANVESLFF. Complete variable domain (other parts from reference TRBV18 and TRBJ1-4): NAGVMQNPRHLVRRRGQEARLRCSPMKGHSHVYWYRQLPEEGLKFMVYLQKENIIDESGMPKERFSAEFPKEGPSILRIQQVVRGDSAAYFCASSANVESLFFGSGTQLSVL.

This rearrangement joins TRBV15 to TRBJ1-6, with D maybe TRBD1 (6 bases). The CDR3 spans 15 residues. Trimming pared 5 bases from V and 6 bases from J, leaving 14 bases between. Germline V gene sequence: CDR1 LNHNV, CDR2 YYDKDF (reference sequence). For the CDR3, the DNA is TGTGCCACCAGCCAACGACAGGCCCGTAATTCACCCCTCCACTTT. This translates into CATSQRQARNSPLHF.

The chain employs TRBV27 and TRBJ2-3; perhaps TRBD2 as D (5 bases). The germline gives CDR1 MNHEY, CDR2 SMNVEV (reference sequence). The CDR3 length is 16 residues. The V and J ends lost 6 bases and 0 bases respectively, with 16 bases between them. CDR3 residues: CASSPLGRVSTDTQYF. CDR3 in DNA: TGTGCCAGCAGCCCACTAGGTAGGGTTAGCACAGATACGCAGTATTTT.

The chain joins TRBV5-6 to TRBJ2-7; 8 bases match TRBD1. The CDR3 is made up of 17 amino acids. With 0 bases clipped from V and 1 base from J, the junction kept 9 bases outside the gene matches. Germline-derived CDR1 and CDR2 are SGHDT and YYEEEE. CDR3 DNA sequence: TGTGCCAGCAGCTTGGCCCGGCAGGGGGCCATTTCCTACGAGCAGTACTTC. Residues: CASSLARQGAISYEQYF.

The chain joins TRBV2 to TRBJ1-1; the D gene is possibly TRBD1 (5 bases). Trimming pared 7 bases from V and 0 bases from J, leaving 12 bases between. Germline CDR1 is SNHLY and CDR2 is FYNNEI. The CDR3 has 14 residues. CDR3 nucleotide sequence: TGTGCCAGCACTGAGCGGACAATGAACACTGAAGCTTTCTTT. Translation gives CASTERTMNTEAFF. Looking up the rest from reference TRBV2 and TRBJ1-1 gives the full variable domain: EPEVTQTPSHQVTQMGQEVILRCVPISNHLYFYWYRQILGQKVEFLVSFYNNEISEKSEIFDDQFSVERPDGSNFTLKIRSTKLEDSAMYFCASTERTMNTEAFFGQGTRLTVV.

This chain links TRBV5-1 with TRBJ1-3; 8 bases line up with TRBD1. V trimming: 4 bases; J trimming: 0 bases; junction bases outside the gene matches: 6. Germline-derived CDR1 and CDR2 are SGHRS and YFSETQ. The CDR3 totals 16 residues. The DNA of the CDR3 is TGCGCCAGCAGCCAGGGGACAGGAACCTCTGGAAACACCATATATTTT. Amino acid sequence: CASSQGTGTSGNTIYF.

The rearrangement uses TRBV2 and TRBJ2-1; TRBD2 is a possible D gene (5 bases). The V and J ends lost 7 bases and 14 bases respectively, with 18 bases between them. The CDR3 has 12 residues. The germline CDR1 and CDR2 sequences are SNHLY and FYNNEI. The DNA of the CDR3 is TGTGCCAGCAATATCCGGACTTCCAGGAAGTTCTTC. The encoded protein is CASNIRTSRKFF.

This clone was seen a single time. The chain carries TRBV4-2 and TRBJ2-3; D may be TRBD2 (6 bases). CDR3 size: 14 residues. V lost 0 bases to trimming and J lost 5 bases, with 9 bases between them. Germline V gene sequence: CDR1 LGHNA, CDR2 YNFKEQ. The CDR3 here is CASSQEGREDTQYF. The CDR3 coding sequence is TGTGCCAGCAGCCAAGAGGGGCGGGAAGATACGCAGTATTTT.

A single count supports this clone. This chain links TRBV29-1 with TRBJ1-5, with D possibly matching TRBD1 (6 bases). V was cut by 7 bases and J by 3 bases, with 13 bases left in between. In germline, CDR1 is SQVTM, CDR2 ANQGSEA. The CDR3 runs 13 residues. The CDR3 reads CSARDNYNQPQHF. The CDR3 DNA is TGCAGCGCCCGGGACAACTACAATCAGCCCCAGCATTTT.

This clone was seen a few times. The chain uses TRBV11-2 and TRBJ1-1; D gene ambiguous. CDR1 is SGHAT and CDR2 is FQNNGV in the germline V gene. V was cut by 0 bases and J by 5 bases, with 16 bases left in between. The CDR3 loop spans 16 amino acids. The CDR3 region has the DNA TGTGCCAGCAGCTTAGATCTACGGAGGGTCAATACTGAAGCTTTCTTT. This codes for CASSLDLRRVNTEAFF. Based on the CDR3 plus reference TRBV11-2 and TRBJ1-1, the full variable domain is EAGVAQSPRYKIIEKRQSVAFWCNPISGHATLYWYQQILGQGPKLLIQFQNNGVVDDSQLPKDRFSAERLKGVDSTLKIQPAKLEDSAVYLCASSLDLRRVNTEAFFGQGTRLTVV.

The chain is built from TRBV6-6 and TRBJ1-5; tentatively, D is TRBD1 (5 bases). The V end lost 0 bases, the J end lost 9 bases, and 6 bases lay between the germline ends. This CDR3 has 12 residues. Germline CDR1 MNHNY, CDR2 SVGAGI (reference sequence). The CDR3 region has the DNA TGTGCCAGCAGTTACTCAAGGGGGCCCCAGCATTTT. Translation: CASSYSRGPQHF.